This T cell receptor beta chain was observed in a study of cytomegalovirus exposure and HLA in healthy donors. In the study overall: A subsequent analysis reported that the 110 or so validation repertoires were produced on the same platform that had also been used for the roughly 700 first-cohort repertoires.

Trimming took off 8 bases at V and 1 base at J, with 8 bases between the two ends. Per germline, CDR1 SNHLY and CDR2 FYNNEI. This CDR3 is built from 13 residues. Separate from the roughly 700-subject first cohort, the 120-subject validation cohort was the one that the donors belonged to. Measured with immunoSEQ multiplex PCR; TCRdb has only the in-frame clones, and not every one. The sample comprises around 400,000 clones, 86% of which are singletons, and approximately 0.8% rests with the top ten. Study results and limitations: Specificity for CMV antigens was confirmed in vitro for a few of the CMV-associated chains.

As concerns this clone: Its antigen is undetermined.

The sequenced material came from PBMCs. The chain couples TRBV2 to TRBJ2-2; D may be TRBD1 (6 bases). The TCR was taken from a woman younger than 35 in good health and CMV-seronegative. In DNA form, the CDR3 reads TGTGCCAGCCGGGGACAGAACACCGGGGAGCTGTTTTTT. It codes for CASRGQNTGELFF.